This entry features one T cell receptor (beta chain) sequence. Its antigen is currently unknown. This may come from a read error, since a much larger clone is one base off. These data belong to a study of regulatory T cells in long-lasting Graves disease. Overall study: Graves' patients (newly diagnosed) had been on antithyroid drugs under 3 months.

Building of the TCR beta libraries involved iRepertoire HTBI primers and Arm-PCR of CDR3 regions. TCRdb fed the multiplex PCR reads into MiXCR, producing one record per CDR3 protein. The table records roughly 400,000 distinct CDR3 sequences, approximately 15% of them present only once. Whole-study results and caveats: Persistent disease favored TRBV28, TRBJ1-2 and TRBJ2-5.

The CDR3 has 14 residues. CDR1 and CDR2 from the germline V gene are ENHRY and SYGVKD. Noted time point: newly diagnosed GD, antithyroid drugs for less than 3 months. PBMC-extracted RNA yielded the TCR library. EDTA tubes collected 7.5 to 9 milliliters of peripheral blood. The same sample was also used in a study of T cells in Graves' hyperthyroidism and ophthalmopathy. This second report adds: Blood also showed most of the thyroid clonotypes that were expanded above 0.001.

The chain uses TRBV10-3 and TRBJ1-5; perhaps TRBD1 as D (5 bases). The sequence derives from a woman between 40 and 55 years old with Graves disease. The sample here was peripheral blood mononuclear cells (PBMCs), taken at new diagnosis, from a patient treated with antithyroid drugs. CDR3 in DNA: TGTGCCATCGGTGAGTCAGGGAGCAATCAGCCCCAGCATTTT. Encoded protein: CAIGESGSNQPQHF.